These T cell receptor beta chains were read from a single sample in a study of blood T cell repertoires in COVID-19. The method was immunoSEQ multiplex PCR; TCRdb's version includes in-frame clones alone and lacks a portion of them. Of around 270,000 clones listed, about 89% are singletons. Sequenced: peripheral blood. Receptor source: a man aged 40-50 years who had recovered from COVID-19. CDR3s include the opening cysteine and the closing phenylalanine or tryptophan. Fields, in order: V gene, clone size, D gene, J gene, CDR3 protein, CDR3 DNA. The D gene is left open where the match is weak. The size field is filled for only some rows; it gives once, few, many or a size class.

TRBV5-1	-	TRBD2	TRBJ2-7	CASNLAGATYEQYF	TGCGCCAGCAACTTAGCGGGGGCTACCTACGAGCAGTACTTC
TRBV6-2/TRBV6-3	-	TRBD1	TRBJ1-5	CASSWGQLSTYQPQHF	TGTGCCAGCAGTTGGGGACAGCTGTCGACTTATCAGCCCCAGCATTTT
TRBV24-1	few	TRBD2	TRBJ2-3	CATSDAGGLDTQYF	TGTGCCACCAGTGACGCGGGGGGGTTAGATACGCAGTATTTT
TRBV12-3/TRBV12-4	-	-	TRBJ1-5	CASSAGGQPQHF	TGTGCCAGCAGCGCGGGTGGTCAGCCCCAGCATTTT
TRBV3-1/TRBV3-2	once	TRBD2	TRBJ2-3	CASSLGLAGTSTDTQYF	TGTGCCAGCAGCCTCGGACTAGCGGGGACTAGCACAGATACGCAGTATTTT
TRBV10-3	many	-	TRBJ1-5	CAISELGGVGNQPQHF	TGTGCCATCAGTGAGTTAGGGGGGGTTGGCAATCAGCCCCAGCATTTT
TRBV3-1/TRBV3-2	-	TRBD2	TRBJ2-5	CASSHLLAEPQETQYF	TGTGCCAGCAGCCATTTACTAGCGGAGCCCCAAGAGACCCAGTACTTC
TRBV29-1	-	TRBD2	TRBJ2-7	CSVAGGPLEQYF	TGCAGCGTAGCGGGAGGGCCGCTCGAGCAGTACTTC
TRBV19	-	-	TRBJ2-3	CASSIAAVTDTQYF	TGTGCCAGTAGTATTGCTGCGGTTACAGATACGCAGTATTTT
TRBV30	-	TRBD1	TRBJ1-3	CAWSIYRQGRGNTIYF	TGTGCCTGGAGTATATACCGACAGGGTCGAGGAAACACCATATATTTT
TRBV10-3	-	-	TRBJ2-7	CAISERQGWYEQYF	TGTGCCATCAGTGAACGGCAGGGTTGGTACGAGCAGTACTTC
TRBV6-5	once	-	TRBJ2-3	CASREGTHTDTQYF	TGTGCCAGCAGGGAGGGCACTCACACAGATACGCAGTATTTT
TRBV5-1	-	-	TRBJ2-1	CASSPYMSSYNEQFF	TGCGCCAGCAGCCCTTATATGAGCTCCTACAATGAGCAGTTCTTC
TRBV7-9	-	TRBD2	TRBJ2-5	CASSLGTSGGAQETQYF	TGTGCCAGCAGCTTAGGGACTAGCGGGGGGGCCCAAGAGACCCAGTACTTC
TRBV6-5	-	-	TRBJ2-3	CASSNTREGTQYF	TGTGCCAGCAGTAACACCAGGGAAGGTACGCAGTATTTT
TRBV15	-	TRBD2	TRBJ2-1	CATSRALAGGLNEQFF	TGTGCCACCAGCAGGGCCCTAGCGGGAGGATTGAATGAGCAGTTCTTC
TRBV3-1/TRBV3-2	-	TRBD1	TRBJ1-6	CASSLNPSTGFGSPLHF	TGTGCCAGCAGCTTAAACCCCTCGACAGGGTTTGGTTCACCCCTCCACTTT
TRBV11-2	-	-	TRBJ2-1	CASQGIISYNEQFF	TGTGCCAGCCAGGGGATCATATCCTACAATGAGCAGTTCTTC
TRBV27	-	-	TRBJ2-3	CASRSAGRDTQYF	TGTGCCAGCAGATCGGCGGGGCGGGATACGCAGTATTTT
TRBV18	-	TRBD2	TRBJ2-4	CASSPERGVDIQYF	TGTGCCAGCTCACCGGAGCGGGGAGTCGACATTCAGTACTTC
TRBV3-1/TRBV3-2	-	TRBD2	TRBJ2-1	CASSQVSGGAKFF	TGTGCCAGCAGCCAAGTTAGCGGGGGGGCAAAGTTCTTC
TRBV18	-	-	TRBJ2-3	CASSPAGGTDTQYF	TGTGCCAGCTCACCAGCAGGGGGCACAGATACGCAGTATTTT
TRBV25-1	-	-	TRBJ1-5	CASNDGNQPQHF	TGTGCCAGCAATGACGGCAATCAGCCCCAGCATTTT
TRBV7-2	-	TRBD2	TRBJ2-7	CASSSLAGGRVYEQYF	TGTGCCAGCAGCTCCCTAGCGGGGGGCCGCGTCTACGAGCAGTACTTC
TRBV7-9	-	TRBD1	TRBJ1-4	CASSLAGPDRGWTNEKLFF	TGTGCCAGCAGCTTAGCCGGCCCGGACAGGGGCTGGACTAATGAAAAACTGTTTTTT
TRBV19	-	-	TRBJ2-7	CASSIALATGEQYF	TGTGCCAGTAGTATAGCCCTAGCGACGGGCGAGCAGTACTTC
TRBV7-8	-	-	TRBJ2-3	CASSLLGTSSTDTQYF	TGTGCCAGCAGCTTATTGGGCACTTCTAGCACAGATACGCAGTATTTT
TRBV12-3/TRBV12-4	-	TRBD1	TRBJ1-2	CASSPRTGVGYTF	TGTGCCAGCAGTCCACGGACAGGGGTCGGCTACACCTTC
TRBV6-2/TRBV6-3	-	-	TRBJ1-1	CASSPADTVNTEAFF	TGTGCCAGCAGCCCCGCGGATACGGTGAACACTGAAGCTTTCTTT
TRBV5-8	-	TRBD1	TRBJ2-2	CASVQGTGGSIGELFF	TGTGCCAGCGTACAAGGGACAGGGGGTTCGATCGGGGAGCTGTTTTTT
TRBV5-1	few	-	TRBJ1-2	CASSPRLRKGRYGYTF	TGCGCCAGCAGCCCGCGGTTGAGGAAAGGGAGGTATGGCTACACCTTC
TRBV19	few	TRBD1	TRBJ2-1	CASSIGPRTGGPRSYNEQFF	TGTGCCAGTAGTATAGGGCCCCGGACAGGGGGCCCCCGCTCCTACAATGAGCAGTTCTTC
TRBV3-1/TRBV3-2	few	TRBD2	TRBJ2-7	CASSQGLAGSYEQYF	TGTGCCAGCAGCCAAGGACTAGCGGGGTCCTACGAGCAGTACTTC